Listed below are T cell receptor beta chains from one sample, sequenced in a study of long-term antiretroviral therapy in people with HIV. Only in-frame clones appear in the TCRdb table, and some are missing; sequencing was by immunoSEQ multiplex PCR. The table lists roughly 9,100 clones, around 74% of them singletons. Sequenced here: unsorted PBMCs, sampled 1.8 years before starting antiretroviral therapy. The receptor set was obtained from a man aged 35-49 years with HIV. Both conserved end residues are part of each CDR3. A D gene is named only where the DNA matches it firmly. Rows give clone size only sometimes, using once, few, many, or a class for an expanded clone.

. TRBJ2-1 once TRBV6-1 CASSEQDVELGEQFF TGTGCCAGCAGTGAACAAGACGTAGAATTAGGCGAGCAGTTCTTC
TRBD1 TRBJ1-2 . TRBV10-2 CASSADREGYGYTF TGCGCCAGCAGTGCGGACAGGGAAGGGTATGGCTACACCTTC
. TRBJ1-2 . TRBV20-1 CSAIQRDGYTF TGCAGTGCCATCCAGAGGGATGGGTACACCTTC
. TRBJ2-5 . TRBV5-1 CASSFTVGLGETQYF TGCGCCAGCAGCTTCACGGTGGGTTTGGGAGAGACCCAGTACTTC
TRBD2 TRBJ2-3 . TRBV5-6 CASSLGVTSGLTDTQYF TGTGCCAGCAGCTTGGGGGTGACTAGCGGCCTCACAGATACGCAGTATTTT
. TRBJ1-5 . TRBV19 CASDPGRSNQPQHF TGTGCCAGCGATCCGGGGCGAAGCAATCAGCCCCAGCATTTT
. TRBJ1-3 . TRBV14 CASSQDLGTSSSGNTIYF TGTGCCAGCAGCCAAGATCTCGGGACTTCGAGCTCTGGAAACACCATATATTTT
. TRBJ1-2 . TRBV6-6 CASSYPPGTEYGYTF TGTGCCAGCAGTTACCCCCCCGGGACGGAATATGGCTACACCTTC
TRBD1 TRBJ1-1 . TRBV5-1 CASSGRGLHTEAFF TGCGCCAGCAGCGGCAGGGGGCTCCACACTGAAGCTTTCTTT
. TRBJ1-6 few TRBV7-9 CASSFMTSNSPLHF TGTGCCAGCAGCTTCATGACCTCTAATTCACCCCTCCACTTT
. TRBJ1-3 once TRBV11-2 CASSPGSGAGNTIYF TGTGCCAGCAGCCCCGGTTCAGGGGCTGGGAACACCATATATTTT
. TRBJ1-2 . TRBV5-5 CASSLVGVRYGYTF TGTGCCAGCAGCTTGGTGGGGGTTCGGTATGGCTACACCTTC
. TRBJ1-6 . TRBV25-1 CASSERTYNSPLHF TGTGCCAGCAGTGAAAGGACCTATAATTCACCCCTCCACTTT
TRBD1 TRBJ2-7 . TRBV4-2 CASSQEAETGYEQYF TGTGCCAGCAGCCAAGAGGCAGAGACAGGGTACGAGCAGTACTTC
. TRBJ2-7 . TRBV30 CAWSLGVSYEQYF TGTGCCTGGAGTCTTGGGGTCTCCTACGAGCAGTACTTC
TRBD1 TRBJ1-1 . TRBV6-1 CASSEGQLNTEAFF TGTGCCAGCAGTGAGGGACAGTTAAACACTGAAGCTTTCTTT
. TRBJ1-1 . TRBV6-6 CASSPGASTEAFF TGTGCCAGCAGTCCCGGGGCGAGCACTGAAGCTTTCTTT
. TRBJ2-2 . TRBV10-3 CATGSTGQLTGELFF TGTGCCACGGGAAGTACGGGACAACTCACCGGGGAGCTGTTTTTT
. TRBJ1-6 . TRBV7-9 CASSLKGDNSPLHF TGTGCCAGCAGCTTAAAGGGGGATAATTCACCCCTCCACTTT
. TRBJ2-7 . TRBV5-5 CASSSSGEGAMDYEQYF TGTGCCAGCAGCTCGTCCGGGGAGGGGGCGATGGATTACGAGCAGTACTTC
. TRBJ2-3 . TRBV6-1 CASSENGGRGDTQYF TGTGCCAGCAGTGAAAATGGGGGGCGCGGAGATACGCAGTATTTT
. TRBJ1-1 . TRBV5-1 CASSQQGNTEAFF TGCGCCAGCAGCCAACAGGGGAACACTGAAGCTTTCTTT
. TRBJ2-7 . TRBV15 CATSREQGVPYEQYF TGTGCCACCAGCAGAGAACAGGGTGTGCCCTACGAGCAGTACTTC
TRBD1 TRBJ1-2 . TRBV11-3 CASSPGQNYGYTF TGTGCCAGCAGCCCGGGACAGAACTATGGCTACACCTTC
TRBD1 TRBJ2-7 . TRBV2 CASSESLVGQVYEQYF TGTGCCAGCAGTGAAAGTCTAGTGGGACAGGTCTACGAGCAGTACTTC
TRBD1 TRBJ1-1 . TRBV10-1 CASSGQGGPTEAFF TGCGCCAGCAGTGGTCAGGGGGGGCCCACTGAAGCTTTCTTT
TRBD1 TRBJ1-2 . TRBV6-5 CASSYDRGYGGYTF TGTGCCAGCAGTTACGACAGGGGTTATGGTGGCTACACCTTC
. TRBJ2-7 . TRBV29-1 CSVADSYEQYF TGCAGCGTTGCTGATTCCTACGAGCAGTACTTC
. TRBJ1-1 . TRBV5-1 CASSYTTNTEAFF TGCGCCAGCAGTTATACAACGAACACTGAAGCTTTCTTT
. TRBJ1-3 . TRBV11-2 CASSSSTGMSSGNTIYF TGTGCCAGCAGCTCTTCGACAGGAATGAGCTCTGGAAACACCATATATTTT
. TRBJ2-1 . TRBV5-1 CASSFQNEQFF TGCGCCAGCAGCTTCCAGAATGAGCAGTTCTTC
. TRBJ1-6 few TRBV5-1 CASSETEVNSPLHF TGCGCCAGCTCCGAAACAGAAGTCAATTCACCCCTCCACTTT
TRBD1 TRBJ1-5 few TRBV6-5 CASSYGTGNQPQHF TGTGCCAGCAGTTACGGGACAGGCAATCAGCCCCAGCATTTT
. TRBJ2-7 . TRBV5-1 CASSLATGKDYEQYF TGCGCCAGCAGCTTGGCCACAGGGAAGGACTACGAGCAGTACTTC
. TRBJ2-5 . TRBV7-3 CASSSGGLQETQYF TGTGCCAGCAGTTCGGGTGGACTGCAAGAGACCCAGTACTTC
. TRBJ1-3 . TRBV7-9 CASSLSGAGNTIYF TGTGCCAGCAGCTTATCAGGGGCTGGAAACACCATATATTTT
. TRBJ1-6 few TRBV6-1 CASRSGTSYNSPLHF TGTGCCAGCAGGTCCGGGACAAGCTATAATTCACCCCTCCACTTT
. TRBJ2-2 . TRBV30 CAWNLGANTGELFF TGTGCCTGGAATCTAGGTGCGAACACCGGGGAGCTGTTTTTT
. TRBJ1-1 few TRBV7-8 CASSLTGLTEAFF TGTGCCAGCAGCCTTACAGGGCTCACTGAAGCTTTCTTT
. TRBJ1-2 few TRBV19 CASTIAASDFNYGYTF TGTGCCAGTACTATCGCGGCGTCAGATTTTAACTATGGCTACACCTTC
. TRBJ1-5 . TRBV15 CATSRGGGGQPQHF TGTGCCACCAGCAGAGGAGGGGGAGGTCAGCCCCAGCATTTT
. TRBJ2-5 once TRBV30 CAWSVGGAQETQYF TGTGCCTGGAGTGTAGGCGGGGCCCAAGAGACCCAGTACTTC
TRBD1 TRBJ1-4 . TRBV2 CASSEKGALQTNEKLFF TGTGCCAGCAGTGAGAAGGGGGCACTTCAAACTAATGAAAAACTGTTTTTT
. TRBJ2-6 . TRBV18 CASSGANVLTF TGTGCCAGCTCAGGGGCCAACGTCCTGACTTTC
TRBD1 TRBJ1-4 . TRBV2 CASTGQPDEKLFF TGTGCCAGCACGGGACAGCCGGATGAAAAACTGTTTTTT
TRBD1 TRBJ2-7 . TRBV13 CASSSRDSSYEQYF TGTGCCAGCAGCAGCCGGGACAGCTCCTACGAGCAGTACTTC
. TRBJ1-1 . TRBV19 CASSIGEVNTEAFF TGTGCCAGTAGTATAGGGGAGGTGAACACTGAAGCTTTCTTT
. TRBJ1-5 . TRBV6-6 CASSYEHLSNQPQHF TGTGCCAGCAGTTACGAACACTTGAGCAATCAGCCCCAGCATTTT
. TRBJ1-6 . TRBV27 CASSFPGPFSPLHF TGTGCCAGCAGTTTCCCGGGACCATTTTCACCCCTCCACTTT